The 9 T cell receptor beta chains presented below share a single source sample, sequenced in a study of cytomegalovirus exposure and HLA in healthy donors. PCR employed 60 Vbeta and 13 Jbeta primers. Some clones are missing from TCRdb's copy, which holds only in-frame ones; the method was immunoSEQ multiplex PCR. The table includes about 160,000 clones, approximately 81% detected once. The sequencing input was PBMCs. Every receptor here comes from a man younger than 30 in good health and CMV-seropositive.

This chain links TRBV7-2 with TRBJ1-2, with TRBD1 matching over 10 bases. V lost 3 bases to trimming and J lost 7 bases; unmatched junction nucleotides: 8. Germline CDR1 and CDR2: SGHTA and FQGNSA. The CDR3 covers 15 residues. The CDR3, as DNA: TGTGCCAGCAGCTTGGGGACAGGGGCTGGCGGTGGCTACACCTTC. Translation gives CASSLGTGAGGGYTF.

The J gene is TRBJ2-2, the V gene TRBV19; TRBD1 agrees at 7 bases. Germline V lookup: CDR1 LNHDA, CDR2 SQIVND (reference sequence). The CDR3 covers 14 residues. Germline trimming cut 6 bases from V and 7 bases from J; bases unmatched to any gene: 8. CDR3 in DNA: TGTGCCAGTAGCACTCACAGGGGTGTCGGGGAGCTGTTTTTT. It translates to CASSTHRGVGELFF.

V usage is TRBV6-1 and J usage is TRBJ2-7, with D tentatively TRBD2 (5 bases). Looked up from germline, CDR1 is MNHNS and CDR2 is SASEGT. The CDR3 length is 11 residues. V was shortened by 9 bases and J by 4 bases, with 10 bases between the two germline ends. The CDR3 region has the DNA TGTGCCAGGTGGAGGCAGTACGAGCAGTACTTC. As protein: CARWRQYEQYF.

The chain combines TRBV10-2 with TRBJ2-3, with TRBD2 matching 9 bases. The CDR3 spans 14 residues. V trimming: 8 bases; J trimming: 1 base; junction bases outside the gene matches: 4. CDR1 is WSHSY and CDR2 is SAAADI in the germline V gene. CDR3 nucleotides: TGCGCCAGCCAAATAGCGGGGGGCACAGATACGCAGTATTTT. Translation gives CASQIAGGTDTQYF.

The rearrangement uses TRBV7-9 and TRBJ2-1; D perhaps matches TRBD1 (6 bases). Germline CDR1 is SEHNR and CDR2 is FQNEAQ (reference sequence). V dropped 1 base and J dropped 6 bases, with 10 bases sitting between them. The CDR3 covers 14 residues. The DNA for the CDR3 is TGTGCCAGCAGCTTAGAGGCAGGGGCCAATGAGCAGTTCTTC. It translates to CASSLEAGANEQFF. The whole variable domain, filled in from reference TRBV7-9 and TRBJ2-1, reads DTGVSQNPRHKITKRGQNVTFRCDPISEHNRLYWYRQTLGQGPEFLTYFQNEAQLEKSRLLSDRFSAERPKGSFSTLEIQRTEQGDSAMYLCASSLEAGANEQFFGPGTRLTVL.

This clone was seen only once. V gene TRBV30 combines with J gene TRBJ1-1; no definite D call. The ends were cut back, 3 bases at V and 0 bases at J, with 8 bases in the middle. CDR1 and CDR2 (germline): GTSNPN, SVGIG (reference sequence). This CDR3 region has 13 residues. The CDR3 region has the DNA TGTGCCTGGAGCATTGGGCTGAACACTGAAGCTTTCTTT. Its translation is CAWSIGLNTEAFF.

The J gene is TRBJ2-7, the V gene TRBV5-5, with D possibly TRBD2 on 5 matching bases. Trimming removed 0 bases at V and 1 base at J, with 14 bases between. CDR3 length: 16 amino acids. Germline lookup yields CDR1 SGHKS and CDR2 YYEKEE (reference sequence). CDR3 in amino acids: CASSLEGPEGSYEQYF. The CDR3 region has the DNA TGTGCCAGCAGCTTGGAAGGGCCCGAGGGATCCTACGAGCAGTACTTC.

The chain couples TRBV27 to TRBJ2-5; 8 nucleotides align to TRBD2. Trimming cost V 3 bases and J 5 bases; bases outside gene matches: 5. Per germline, CDR1 MNHEY and CDR2 SMNVEV (reference sequence). The CDR3 sequence is 14 residues long. As DNA, the CDR3 is TGTGCCAGCAGTTTTCTGCGGGGGGCCGAGACCCAGTACTTC. Translated, it gives CASSFLRGAETQYF.

This clone has just one count. V is TRBV7-2 and J is TRBJ1-5; D gene ambiguous. The ends were cut back, 3 bases at V and 7 bases at J, with 16 bases in the middle. In germline, CDR1 is SGHTA, CDR2 FQGNSA. The CDR3 runs 15 residues. CDR3 in DNA: TGTGCCAGCAGCTTCAACAGCGGGCTGGGACAGCCCCAGCATTTT. Translation gives CASSFNSGLGQPQHF.